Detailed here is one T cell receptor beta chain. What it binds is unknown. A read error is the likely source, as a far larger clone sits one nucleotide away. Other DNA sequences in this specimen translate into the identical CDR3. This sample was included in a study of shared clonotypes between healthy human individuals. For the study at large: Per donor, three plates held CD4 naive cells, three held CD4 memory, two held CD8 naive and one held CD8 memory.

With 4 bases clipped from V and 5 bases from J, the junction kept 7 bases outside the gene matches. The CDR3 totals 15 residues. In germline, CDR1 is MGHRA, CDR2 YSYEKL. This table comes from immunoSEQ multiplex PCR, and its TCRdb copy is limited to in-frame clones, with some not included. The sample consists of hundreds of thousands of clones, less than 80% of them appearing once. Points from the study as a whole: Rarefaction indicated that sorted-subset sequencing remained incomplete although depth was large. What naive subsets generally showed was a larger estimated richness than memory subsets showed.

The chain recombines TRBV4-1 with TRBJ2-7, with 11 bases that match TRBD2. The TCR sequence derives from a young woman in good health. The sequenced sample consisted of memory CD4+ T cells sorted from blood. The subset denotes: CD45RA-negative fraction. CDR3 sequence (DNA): TGCGCCAGCAGCCCCCTTAGCGGGAGGGCCCACGAGCAGTACTTC. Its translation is CASSPLSGRAHEQYF.